This T cell receptor beta chain originates from a study of cytomegalovirus exposure and HLA in healthy donors. Whole-study results and caveats: One later analysis reportedly identified an Asian-associated ancestry cluster that showed fewer N-insertions than the roughly 640-donor mean. Previously analyzed data showed that most TCR beta V segments were productive at a frequency of about 87% or about 30%.

The V gene lost 11 bases and the J gene lost 2 bases, with 16 bases spanning the gap. Germline loops: CDR1 ENHRY, CDR2 SYGVKD. The CDR3 runs 14 residues. A few counts support this clone. What it recognizes is unknown. Primers included in the PCR were 60 Vbeta and 13 Jbeta primers. The assay was immunoSEQ multiplex PCR, and TCRdb's table has in-frame clones only and misses some. There are about 160,000 clones in the sample; over 75% occur only once, and about 1.4% lies in the top ten. This clonotype was sampled from a woman aged 25 to 45 in good health and CMV-seronegative. The chain is built from TRBV10-3 and TRBJ1-5; D might be TRBD1 (6 bases). What was sequenced was PBMCs. CDR3 nucleotides: TGTGCCGCTGGATCCTCAGGGGGCAATCAGCCCCAGCATTTT. It codes for CAAGSSGGNQPQHF.